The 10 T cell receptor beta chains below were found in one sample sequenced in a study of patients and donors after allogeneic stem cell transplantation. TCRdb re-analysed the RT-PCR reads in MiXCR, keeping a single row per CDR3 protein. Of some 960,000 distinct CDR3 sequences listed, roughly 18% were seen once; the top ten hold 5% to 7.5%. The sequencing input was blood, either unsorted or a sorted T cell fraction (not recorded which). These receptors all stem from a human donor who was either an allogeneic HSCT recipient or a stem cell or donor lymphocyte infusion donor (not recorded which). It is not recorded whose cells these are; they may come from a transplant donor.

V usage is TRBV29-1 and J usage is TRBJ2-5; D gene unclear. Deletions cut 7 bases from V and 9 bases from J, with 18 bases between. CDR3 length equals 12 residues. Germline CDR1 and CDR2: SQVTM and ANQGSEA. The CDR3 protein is CSAVGQLLAQYF. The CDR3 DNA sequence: TGCAGCGCGGTAGGCCAATTGCTGGCCCAGTACTTC.

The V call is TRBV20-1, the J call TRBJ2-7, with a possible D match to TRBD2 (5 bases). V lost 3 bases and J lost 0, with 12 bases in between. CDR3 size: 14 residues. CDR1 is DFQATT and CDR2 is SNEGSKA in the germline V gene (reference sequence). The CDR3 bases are TGCAGTGCTAGTCCGGGAATTAACTCCTACGAGCAGTACTTC. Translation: CSASPGINSYEQYF.

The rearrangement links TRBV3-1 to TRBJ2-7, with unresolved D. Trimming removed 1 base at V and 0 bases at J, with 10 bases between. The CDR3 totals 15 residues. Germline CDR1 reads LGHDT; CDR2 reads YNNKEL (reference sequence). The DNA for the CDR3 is TGTGCCAGCAGCCAAGTTCAGGAAGGCTCCTACGAGCAGTACTTC. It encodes CASSQVQEGSYEQYF.

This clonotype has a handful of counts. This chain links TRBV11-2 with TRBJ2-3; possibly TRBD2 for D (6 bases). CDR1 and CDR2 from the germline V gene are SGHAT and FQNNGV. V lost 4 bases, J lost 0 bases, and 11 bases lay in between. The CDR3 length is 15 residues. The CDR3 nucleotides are TGTGCCAGCAGCTCCTACGCGGGGAGCACAGATACGCAGTATTTT. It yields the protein CASSSYAGSTDTQYF.

In DNA, the CDR3 is TGTGCCAGCAGTTCTTCCCTACAGGGCCCGAATCAGCCCCAGCATTTT. This codes for CASSSSLQGPNQPQHF. This chain uses TRBV6-5 with TRBJ1-5; D is possibly TRBD1 (6 bases). The CDR3 is 16 amino acids. CDR1 and CDR2 from the germline V gene are MNHEY and SVGAGI. The V gene lost 4 bases and the J gene lost 4 bases, with 17 bases spanning the gap.

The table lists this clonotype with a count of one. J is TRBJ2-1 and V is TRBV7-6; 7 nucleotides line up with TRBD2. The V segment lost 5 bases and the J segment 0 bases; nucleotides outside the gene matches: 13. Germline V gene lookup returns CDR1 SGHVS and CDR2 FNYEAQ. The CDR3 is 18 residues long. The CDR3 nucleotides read TGTGCCAGCAGCCCAGACCGACTAGCACCCATCTCCTACAATGAGCAGTTCTTC. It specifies CASSPDRLAPISYNEQFF.

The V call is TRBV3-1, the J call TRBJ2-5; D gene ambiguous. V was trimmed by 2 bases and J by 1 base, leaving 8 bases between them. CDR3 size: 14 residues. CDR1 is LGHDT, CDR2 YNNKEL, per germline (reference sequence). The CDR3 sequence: CASSQPTLQETQYF. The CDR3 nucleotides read TGTGCCAGCAGCCAACCAACGCTCCAAGAGACCCAGTACTTC.

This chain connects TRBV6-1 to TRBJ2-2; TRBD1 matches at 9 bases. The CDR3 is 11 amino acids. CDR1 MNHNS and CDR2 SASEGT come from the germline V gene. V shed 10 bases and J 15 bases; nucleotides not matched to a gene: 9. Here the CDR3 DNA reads TGTGCCACTCCCCGGGACAGGGTGTTGTTTTTT. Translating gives CATPRDRVLFF.

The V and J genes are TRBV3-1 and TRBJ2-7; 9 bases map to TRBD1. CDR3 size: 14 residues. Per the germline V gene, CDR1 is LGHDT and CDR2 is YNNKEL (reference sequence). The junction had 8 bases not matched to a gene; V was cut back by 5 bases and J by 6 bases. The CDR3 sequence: CASSARQGGREQYF. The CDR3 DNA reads TGTGCCAGCAGCGCACGACAGGGGGGGCGCGAGCAGTACTTC.

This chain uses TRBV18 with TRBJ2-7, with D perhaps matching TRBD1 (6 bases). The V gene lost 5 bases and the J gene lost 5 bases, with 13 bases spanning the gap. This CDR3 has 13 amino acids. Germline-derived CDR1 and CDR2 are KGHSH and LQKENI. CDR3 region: CASSTRQADEQYF. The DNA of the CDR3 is TGTGCCAGCTCAACCCGACAGGCGGACGAGCAGTACTTC.